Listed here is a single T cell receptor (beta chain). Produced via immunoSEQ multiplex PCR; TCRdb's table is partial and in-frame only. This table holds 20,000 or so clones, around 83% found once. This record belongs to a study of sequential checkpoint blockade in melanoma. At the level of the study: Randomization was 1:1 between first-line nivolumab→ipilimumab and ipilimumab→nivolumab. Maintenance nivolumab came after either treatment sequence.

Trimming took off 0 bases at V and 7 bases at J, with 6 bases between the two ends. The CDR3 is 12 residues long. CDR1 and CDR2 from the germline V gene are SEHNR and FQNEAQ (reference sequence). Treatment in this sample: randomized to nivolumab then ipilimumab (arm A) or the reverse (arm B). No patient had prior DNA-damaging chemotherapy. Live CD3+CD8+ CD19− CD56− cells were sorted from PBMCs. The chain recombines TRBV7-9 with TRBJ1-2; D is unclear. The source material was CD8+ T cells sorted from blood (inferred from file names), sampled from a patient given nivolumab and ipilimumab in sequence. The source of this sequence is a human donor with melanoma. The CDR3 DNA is TGTGCCAGCAGCTTAGCGGTCGGTGGCTACACCTTC. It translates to CASSLAVGGYTF.